The source of this TCR beta chain is a study of a mutant IDH1 vaccine in newly diagnosed glioma. On the study more broadly: Pretreatment consisted of radiotherapy, temozolomide, or both, with most receiving both.

With respect to this clone: What it binds is unknown.

Study conclusions and caveats: Most patients, 85% to 95%, showed vaccine-induced immune responses.

Sequencing used immunoSEQ multiplex PCR; TCRdb keeps in-frame clones, though not all of them. This sample yields about 51,000 clones, of which about three quarters are seen a single time; 5.2% belongs to the top ten. This sample's time point: week 5, during vaccination. A single vaccine dose contained 300 ug of mutant IDH1 20-mer peptide, and topical imiquimod was used with it. V lost 7 bases to trimming and J lost 3 bases, with 15 bases between them. CDR1 is SQVTM and CDR2 is ANQGSEA in the germline V gene. The CDR3 contains 13 residues. The chain employs TRBV29-1 and TRBJ2-5; tentative D call: TRBD2 (6 bases). The sample in question was PBMCs, obtained from a glioma patient whose treatment included an IDH1 peptide vaccine. The receptor was isolated from a man aged 45-65 years with glioma. This CDR3 reads CSGSGLGEETQYF. The CDR3 region has the DNA TGCAGCGGCTCGGGACTCGGAGAAGAGACCCAGTACTTC.